This T cell receptor (beta chain) was found in a study of neurological immune-mediated disorders. Overall study context: The study included approximately 34 multiple sclerosis patients, some 31 relapsing-remitting and 3 secondary progressive.

Time point meaning: longitudinal time-point 2. At least ten counts were recorded for this clonotype. Its antigen is not identified. A single record per CDR3 protein comes from TCRdb applying MiXCR to the 5' RACE reads. The sample comprises tens of thousands of distinct CDR3 sequences, 5% to 6.5% of which are singletons, and 7.9% rests with the top ten. Overall study findings and caveats: No CDR3 amino acid sequences were shared by expanded clones across subjects, suggesting private repertoires in all groups. The study phylogenetically grouped the repertoires of 18 of 34 multiple sclerosis patients into one related-CDR3 cluster, a possible signature.

This TCR came from an older woman with multiple sclerosis. The specimen was PBMCs.

In DNA, the CDR3 is TGTGCCATCAGTGAGTCGAATCGCGGGGGCCTCCTTCACGAGCAGTACTTC. As protein: CAISESNRGGLLHEQYF. This chain joins TRBV10-3 and TRBJ2-7; a weak D match, TRBD2 (7 bases). With 0 bases removed from V and 5 bases from J, the gap between germline ends came to 20 bases. The CDR3 has 17 residues. Germline V lookup: CDR1 ENHRY, CDR2 SYGVKD.